Included here is one T cell receptor (beta chain) sequence, with context. CDR1 and CDR2 from the germline V gene are MRHNA and SNTAGT. This CDR3 has 13 amino acids. Trimming took off 3 bases at V and 6 bases at J, with 10 bases between the two ends. This entry belongs to a study of blood T cell repertoires in COVID-19. Study in general: Both acute and convalescent COVID-19 samples were obtained from the United States, Italy and Spain. Sources were T cells, B-cell-depleted T cells, or PBMCs; the material itself was cDNA or gDNA.

As handled by the study authors: Estimation of nucleated cell counts relied on the amplification of reference gene primers. The repertoire was sequenced with immunoSEQ multiplex PCR; TCRdb's copy has only in-frame clones and lacks some. V and J calls and clone size are copied from that table; D and trimming were computed from the DNA. Of about 150,000 clones in the sample, 70% to 90% were seen once. The chain links TRBV6-4 to TRBJ2-3; D unclear. The sequenced material came from peripheral blood. This TCR was sampled from a woman aged 40-49 years with active or convalescent COVID-19. In DNA, the CDR3 is TGTGCCAGCAGTGAACTATGGTCCGATACGCAGTATTTT. It encodes CASSELWSDTQYF.